What follows are 6 T cell receptor beta chains derived from one specimen sequenced in a study of blood T cells in healthy people across ages. The second PCR ran about 6 to 11 cycles with a sample-barcoded 5' primer and J-beta primers. Each CDR3 protein gets one entry after TCRdb re-called the 5' RACE reads with MiXCR. The profile shows roughly 1,800,000 distinct CDR3 sequences, roughly 52% of them singletons. The sample taken for sequencing was blood. These receptors all come from a woman between 35 and 50 years old in good health.

There are a few counts of this clonotype. The V gene is TRBV7-9, the J gene TRBJ2-5; D ambiguous. This CDR3 has 16 amino acids. The V end was cut by 5 bases, the J end by 1 base, with 17 bases between. Germline loops: CDR1 SEHNR, CDR2 FQNEAQ (reference sequence). The CDR3 reads CASSPPDTALQETQYF. The CDR3 DNA follows: TGTGCCAGCAGCCCCCCGGATACAGCCCTCCAAGAGACCCAGTACTTC.

This sequence joins TRBV6-2 or TRBV6-3 and TRBJ2-4; no definite D call. The end of the DNA fits TRBJ2-5 better, so the J call may be wrong. Looked up from germline, CDR1 is MNHEY and CDR2 is SVGEGT. This CDR3 is 12 amino acids long. The DNA for the CDR3 is TGTGCCAGCAAACCAGGTCGGGAGACCCAGTACTTC. Protein sequence: CASKPGRETQYF.

The chain is built from TRBV10-3 and TRBJ2-5; D call uncertain. CDR3 length: 14 amino acids. CDR1 and CDR2 from the germline V gene are ENHRY and SYGVKD. Trimming shortened V by 0 bases and J by 5 bases, and 10 bases separated the two germline ends. The CDR3 DNA reads as TGTGCCATCAGTGAGTCTGAGGTTCAGGAGACCCAGTACTTC. This sequence encodes CAISESEVQETQYF.

The sample holds a few counts of this clonotype. The chain recombines TRBV9 with TRBJ1-2, with D possibly being TRBD1 (6 bases). The CDR3 length is 13 residues. Per germline, CDR1 SGDLS and CDR2 YYNGEE. The V end lost 2 bases, the J end lost 4 bases, and 9 bases lay between the germline ends. CDR3 in amino acids: CASSVIGGYGYTF. CDR3 nucleotide sequence: TGTGCCAGCAGCGTGATAGGGGGCTATGGCTACACCTTC.

The table lists this clonotype with a few counts. V and J are TRBV20-1 and TRBJ2-1, with 12 bases matching TRBD1. CDR3 length: 19 residues. J gave up 3 bases and V 1 base, and 13 bases lay outside the gene matches. Germline-derived CDR1 and CDR2 are DFQATT and SNEGSKA (reference sequence). CDR3 DNA: TGCAGTGCTAGAGTGAGTCACAGCGGGACAGGGGGCCTCTACAATGAGCAGTTCTTC. Translation: CSARVSHSGTGGLYNEQFF.

CDR3 bases: TGCAGTGCTGCCCCCTATAATTCACCCCTCCACTTT. Its translation: CSAAPYNSPLHF. This rearrangement joins TRBV20-1 to TRBJ1-6; the D is unclear. The V and J ends lost 5 bases and 2 bases respectively, with 4 bases between them. The germline V gene has CDR1 DFQATT and CDR2 SNEGSKA (reference sequence). This CDR3 contains 12 residues.